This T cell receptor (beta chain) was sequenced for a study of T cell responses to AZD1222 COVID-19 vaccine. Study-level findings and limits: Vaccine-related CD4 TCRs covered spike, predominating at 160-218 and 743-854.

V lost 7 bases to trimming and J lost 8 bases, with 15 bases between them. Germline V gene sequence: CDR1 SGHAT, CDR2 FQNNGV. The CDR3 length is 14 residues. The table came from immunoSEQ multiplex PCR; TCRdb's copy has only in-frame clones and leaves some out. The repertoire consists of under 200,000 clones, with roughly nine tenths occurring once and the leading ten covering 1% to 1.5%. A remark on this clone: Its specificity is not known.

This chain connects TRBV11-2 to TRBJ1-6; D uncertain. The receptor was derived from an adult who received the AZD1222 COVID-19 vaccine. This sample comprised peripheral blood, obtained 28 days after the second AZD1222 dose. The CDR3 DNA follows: TGTGCCAGCACTCCGAGCGGCTTATATTCACCCCTCCACTTT. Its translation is CASTPSGLYSPLHF.